This T cell receptor beta chain came from a study of CXCR3-negative and CXCR3-positive naive CD8 T cells (dated by TCRdb to about 2019). Regarding the study in general: About 135 million TRB reads were obtained in total, roughly 1.5 +/- 0.3 million reads per library. Diversity and physicochemical repertoire analyses were performed on some eleven donors pooled from two independent experiments. TRBV-TRBJ cluster analysis included naive subsets from roughly 5 donors and memory cells from 3 donors.

Regarding this clonotype: Its recognized antigen is unknown.

From a lookup of the germline V gene (reference sequence), CDR1 and CDR2 are DFQATT and SNEGSKA. The CDR3 measures 11 amino acids from cysteine to phenylalanine. The DNA is unrecorded. Each CD8+ T cell subset was flow-sorted in triplicate, and 300,000 to 350,000 cells per subset were placed directly into RLT lysis buffer. Naive CD8+ T cells were defined stringently as CD45RO-CCR7+CD27+CD95- to exclude memory contaminants. Peripheral blood mononuclear cells were isolated from buffy coats using standard density gradient centrifugation. A FACSAria III was used to flow-sort naive CXCR3-negative and CXCR3-positive CD8+ T cells. Total RNA was extracted from sorted cells using an RNeasy Mini Kit. The data were produced on a NextSeq 550. The Human TCR Profiling Kit (MiLaboratory) was used to prepare UMI-labeled 5' RACE TRB cDNA libraries. The full amount of extracted RNA was used for cDNA synthesis, and the full amount of resulting cDNA was used for PCR amplification. The libraries were made side by side, with each library going through the same number of PCR cycles. The authors' analysis ran thus. With a minimum of two reads required per UMI, MIGEC and MiXCR pulled out about 52,000 +/- 9,100 unique UMI-labeled TRB cDNA molecules from each library. Each library averaged 40,000 +/- 10,000 functional in-frame TRB CDR3 nucleotide clonotypes without stop codons. After each sample was downsampled to 5000 UMI-labeled TRB molecules, VDJtools was used to calculate diversity metrics such as normalized Shannon-Wiener and Chao1. Clonotype-size-weighted physicochemical properties of the central five CDR3 residues (interaction energy, strength, volume and Kidera factor 4) were computed in VDJtools. Reads reprocessed by TCRdb are summarized as one entry per CDR3 protein sequence, and DNA is absent. TCRdb's processing, not the study's, gives the V and J calls here. The sample table gives roughly 59,000 distinct CDR3 sequences. The ten top clones hold about 0.7% of the sample.

Paper-wide results and their limitations: Freshly isolated PBMCs were used for most assays because CXCR3 expression went down partially after cryopreservation. TRBV-TRBJ usage was similar between naive CXCR3-negative and CXCR3-positive cells from the same donor, while memory cells showed distinct patterns. Comparably high repertoire diversity was found in both naive subsets, whereas much lower repertoire diversity was found in memory CD8+ T cells. Surface CD5, linked to self-reactivity in mice, was comparable between naive subsets; TCR interaction strength was therefore also inferred from TRB CDR3 physicochemical properties. TRB CDR3s from CXCR3-positive naive cells showed higher hydrophobicity (lower Kidera factor 4), lower energy, and higher strength and volume indices than CXCR3-negative naive cells.

The material sequenced was naive CXCR3+ CD8+ T cells from blood. This specimen's cell subset or site label, per the study, means: CD45RO-CCR7+CD27+CD95- naive CD8+ T cells expressing CXCR3 (TNR3+). The rearranged chain carries TRBV20-1 and TRBJ1-6; TCRdb picks TRBD1, but there is no DNA to check that call. The TCR was taken from a human donor in good health. Some clones in this sample may be carry-over from other donors' samples. The CDR3 has the sequence CSAEPTGEAHF.